This TCR beta chain was found in a study of T cell repertoires in cytomegalovirus infection. As for the study in general: Public TCR beta signatures marked donors with CMV infection and the matching HLA.

Findings of the study overall: Public TCR beta family frequency separated CMV-and-HLA carriers, including in an independent cohort. In two of eight donors, the top clonotype was HLA-C-restricted CMV-specific.

MiXCR, applied by TCRdb to the reads, yields one record per CDR3 protein. The sample shows about 130,000 distinct CDR3 sequences, 8% to 9% of them seen only once. This clonotype was seen a few times. Its antigen is unknown. This receptor was taken from a human donor in good health (CMV status not recorded). Some clones in this sample may be carry-over from other donors' samples. Input material: PBMCs.

CDR3: CSTQGGTYEQYF. CDR3 sequence (DNA): TGCAGTACACAGGGAGGGACCTACGAGCAGTACTTC. This chain connects TRBV20-1 to TRBJ2-7; D may be TRBD2 (7 bases). This CDR3 region has 12 residues. Germline V gene data show CDR1 as DFQATT and CDR2 as SNEGSKA (reference sequence). The V gene lost 8 bases and the J gene lost 2 bases, with 13 bases spanning the gap.